Presented here are 18 T cell receptor beta chains from one specimen sequenced in a study of Tregs in tolerant kidney transplant recipients. Clones were sequenced by immunoSEQ multiplex PCR, and TCRdb holds only the in-frame ones, with some missing. The sample gives approximately 60,000 clones, more than 70% of which show up once; about 3.8% is in the top ten. Mixed chimerism was transient after nonmyeloablative marrow transplants from related graft donors. Sample: CD4+ T cells from blood (PBMCs), taken 6 months after the transplant. The receptors here all came from a human patient who received a combined kidney and bone marrow transplant. The T cells may partly be graft donor cells.

On this clone itself: Other DNA sequences from this sample encode an identical CDR3 as well. The CDR3 here is CASSLTGAGKNSPLHF. The CDR3 coding sequence is TGCGCCAGCAGCTTGACCGGCGCAGGGAAAAATTCACCCCTCCACTTT. The chain joins TRBV5-1 to TRBJ1-6; D is perhaps TRBD1 (5 bases). V was shortened by 1 base and J by 7 bases, with 15 bases between the two germline ends. The CDR3 runs to 16 residues. Germline V gene lookup returns CDR1 SGHRS and CDR2 YFSETQ.

The V and J genes are TRBV27 and TRBJ1-2; D might be TRBD1 (6 bases). This CDR3 has 15 amino acids. The germline V and J ends were trimmed by 8 bases and 8 bases, with 24 bases remaining between them. The germline V gene encodes CDR1 MNHEY and CDR2 SMNVEV (reference sequence). For the CDR3, the DNA is TGTGCCAGCGGGGCCGGGGGGCCTCAAAGAGGAGGCTACACCTTC. Its translation: CASGAGGPQRGGYTF.

V is TRBV9 and J is TRBJ2-1; 8 bases line up with TRBD2. Germline values: CDR1 SGDLS, CDR2 YYNGEE. CDR3 length equals 15 residues. The V and J ends lost 0 bases and 9 bases, in that order; junction bases with no gene match: 8. CDR3 sequence: CASSVAGGPSGEQFF. CDR3 nucleotide sequence: TGTGCCAGCAGCGTAGCGGGGGGGCCGTCCGGTGAGCAGTTCTTC.

The chain recombines TRBV5-1 with TRBJ1-2; possibly TRBD1 for D (5 bases). Germline V lookup: CDR1 SGHRS, CDR2 YFSETQ. There are 14 residues in the CDR3. Deletions cut 4 bases from V and 2 bases from J, with 12 bases between. The CDR3 sequence is CASSVGGENYGYTF. The CDR3 DNA sequence: TGCGCCAGCAGCGTGGGGGGGGAGAACTATGGCTACACCTTC.

The chain combines TRBV30 with TRBJ2-7; the match to TRBD1 covers 9 bases. The CDR3 loop spans 15 amino acids. Germline CDR1 reads GTSNPN; CDR2 reads SVGIG (reference sequence). The V segment lost 5 bases and the J segment 1 base; nucleotides outside the gene matches: 9. CDR3 residues: CAWCEAGQGSYEQYF. DNA for the CDR3: TGTGCCTGGTGCGAGGCGGGACAGGGATCCTACGAGCAGTACTTC.

The chain joins TRBV25-1 to TRBJ2-7, with D hard to call. The V and J ends lost 2 bases and 6 bases respectively, with 11 bases between them. The germline gives CDR1 MGHDK, CDR2 SYGVNS. The CDR3 is 13 amino acids. This CDR3 is CASSERSAGEQYF. In nucleotides, the CDR3 is TGTGCCAGCAGTGAAAGGTCCGCAGGCGAGCAGTACTTC.

This clone was seen more than once but under ten times. J is TRBJ1-4 and V is TRBV9; TRBD1 matches at 8 bases. Trimming at V came to 0 bases and at J to 7 bases, leaving 2 bases not matched to a gene. Per the germline V gene, CDR1 is SGDLS and CDR2 is YYNGEE. This CDR3 region has 14 residues. As DNA, the CDR3 is TGTGCCAGCAGCGTAGATGGACAGGGTGAAAAACTGTTTTTT. Protein product: CASSVDGQGEKLFF.

V is TRBV6-5 and J is TRBJ1-1, with D perhaps matching TRBD1 (6 bases). Germline lookup yields CDR1 MNHEY and CDR2 SVGAGI. The CDR3 contains 13 residues. V lost 8 bases and J 4 bases, leaving 14 bases between the germline ends. The CDR3 reads CASLGAQGTEAFF. The CDR3 nucleotides read TGTGCCAGCTTGGGGGCGCAAGGCACTGAAGCTTTCTTT.

V is TRBV6-4 and J is TRBJ2-7; no clear D gene. The CDR3 is made up of 12 amino acids. CDR1 and CDR2 from the germline V gene are MRHNA and SNTAGT. The V and J ends lost 11 bases and 6 bases respectively, with 17 bases between them. This chain's CDR3 is CADSLTKREQYF. In DNA form, the CDR3 reads TGTGCCGACTCTCTAACAAAACGCGAGCAGTACTTC.

The V gene is TRBV6-1, the J gene TRBJ1-5, with 9 bases identical to TRBD1. The CDR3 has 15 amino acids. Trimming removed 1 base from V and 5 bases from J; junction bases left unmatched: 3. The V gene's germline CDR1 is MNHNS and CDR2 SASEGT. The CDR3 DNA sequence: TGTGCCAGCAGTGAAGGGACAGGGGCTTATCAGCCCCAGCATTTT. Amino acid sequence: CASSEGTGAYQPQHF.

V usage is TRBV28 and J usage is TRBJ2-2; 9 nucleotides line up with TRBD2. Germline CDR1 is MDHEN and CDR2 is SYDVKM. V dropped 7 bases and J dropped 1; count of bases not matched to a gene: 4. CDR3 length equals 15 residues. The CDR3 region has the DNA TGTGCCAGCACCATAGCGGGGGTGAACACCGGGGAGCTGTTTTTT. Its protein is CASTIAGVNTGELFF.

The genes are TRBV28 and TRBJ1-2, with D possibly being TRBD1 (6 bases). The CDR3 is 14 amino acids. Trimming removed 3 bases at V and 8 bases at J, with 16 bases between. The V gene's germline CDR1 is MDHEN and CDR2 SYDVKM. This CDR3 reads CASSFPGTTGGYTF. The CDR3 DNA sequence: TGTGCCAGCAGTTTCCCGGGGACAACGGGCGGCTACACCTTC.

This sequence joins TRBV21-1 and TRBJ1-2; TRBD1 reflects the table's D call only, with no check against the DNA. TRBV21-1 is a documented pseudogene. The CDR3 sequence is 15 residues long. The CDR3 loop reads CASSKGQTCNYGYTF. The CDR3 region has the DNA TGTGCCAGCAGCAAAGGACAGACTTGTAACTATGGCTACACCTTC.

J is TRBJ2-7 and V is TRBV11-2, with D perhaps TRBD1 (5 bases). This CDR3 spans 14 amino acids. V was trimmed by 1 base and J by 7 bases, leaving 14 bases between them. Germline V CDR1 and CDR2: SGHAT, FQNNGV. In DNA form, the CDR3 reads TGTGCCAGCAGCTTAGTGGGGCCACTTTGGGAGCAGTACTTC. This codes for CASSLVGPLWEQYF.

V and J are TRBV4-1 and TRBJ2-7, with 7 bases identical to TRBD1. The CDR3 is made up of 16 amino acids. Germline trimming cut 2 bases from V and 1 base from J; bases unmatched to any gene: 8. Germline values: CDR1 MGHRA, CDR2 YSYEKL. The CDR3 loop is CASSQRTGRISYEQYF. The CDR3 DNA is TGCGCCAGCAGCCAAAGGACAGGCCGAATATCCTACGAGCAGTACTTC.

As to this clone: A read error may account for a junction end that differs from germline. The rearrangement uses TRBV19 and TRBJ1-6, with D possibly matching TRBD1 (5 bases). This CDR3 is 14 amino acids long. In germline, CDR1 is LNHDA, CDR2 SQIVND (reference sequence). The CDR3 region is CASSIGQDNSPLHF. In DNA form, the CDR3 reads TGTGCCAGTAGTATAGGCCAGGACAATTCCCCCCTCCACTTT.

The chain employs TRBV5-6 and TRBJ1-5, with D unclear. From germline, CDR1 is SGHDT and CDR2 YYEEEE. With 2 bases removed from V and 0 bases from J, the gap between germline ends came to 6 bases. This CDR3 region has 14 residues. The CDR3 protein is CASSFANSNQPQHF. CDR3 nucleotides: TGTGCCAGCAGCTTTGCGAATAGCAATCAGCCCCAGCATTTT.

This chain links TRBV21-1 with TRBJ2-1; the table's TRBD2 call for D was not verified on the DNA. TRBV21-1 is noted as a pseudogene. The CDR3 has 21 residues. CDR3 protein: CASRLNTGGWPGLGSYNEQFF. CDR3 coding DNA: TGTGCCAGCAGACTAAACACGGGCGGATGGCCCGGACTAGGCTCCTACAATGAGCAGTTCTTC.